These 5 T cell receptor beta chains share one sample of origin, sequenced in a study of cytomegalovirus exposure and HLA in healthy donors. Primers: 60 Vbeta forward and 13 Jbeta reverse. Method: immunoSEQ multiplex PCR; TCRdb's copy keeps in-frame clones and lacks some. The listing records 45,000 to 60,000 clones. The sample consisted of PBMCs. These receptors all stem from a woman aged 40-49 years in good health and CMV-seronegative.

CDR3 sequence (DNA): TGCGCCAGCAGCTCTGCAGACTGGGACACTGAAGCTTTCTTT. It specifies CASSSADWDTEAFF. V usage is TRBV5-1 and J usage is TRBJ1-1; D remains unclear. Trimming cost V 3 bases and J 3 bases, with 12 bases left between them. CDR1 is SGHRS, CDR2 YFSETQ, per germline. This CDR3 region has 14 residues.

The chain links TRBV9 to TRBJ2-2; D might be TRBD2 (6 bases). CDR3 size: 16 residues. Germline-derived CDR1 and CDR2 are SGDLS and YYNGEE. The ends were cut back, 0 bases at V and 0 bases at J, with 9 bases in the middle. The CDR3 region has the DNA TGTGCCAGCAGCGTAGAGGGGACTCCGAACACCGGGGAGCTGTTTTTT. It specifies CASSVEGTPNTGELFF.

The genes are TRBV2 and TRBJ2-7; 9 bases fit TRBD1. The germline CDR1 and CDR2 sequences are SNHLY and FYNNEI. V shed 6 bases and J 3 bases; nucleotides not matched to a gene: 9. This CDR3 comprises 15 residues. The CDR3 protein is CASSLTGGLSYEQYF. CDR3 DNA sequence: TGTGCCAGCAGCTTGACAGGGGGATTGAGCTACGAGCAGTACTTC.

This sequence joins TRBV19 and TRBJ1-2; D unclear. V dropped 8 bases and J dropped 5 bases, with 12 bases sitting between them. This CDR3 spans 12 amino acids. Germline lookup yields CDR1 LNHDA and CDR2 SQIVND (reference sequence). The DNA for the CDR3 is TGTGCCAGTTGTCCGACGGGTTATGGCTACACCTTC. Its protein is CASCPTGYGYTF.

The V gene is TRBV7-9, the J gene TRBJ1-5; 8 nucleotides align to TRBD1. Germline lookup yields CDR1 SEHNR and CDR2 FQNEAQ (reference sequence). The CDR3 spans 14 residues. Losses at the gene ends were 5 bases for V and 6 bases for J; bases not matched to a gene: 6. The CDR3 loop reads CASSPTGEAQPQHF. In DNA form, the CDR3 reads TGTGCCAGCAGCCCGACAGGGGAGGCTCAGCCCCAGCATTTT.